Each of the 12 T cell receptor beta chains below was sequenced from the same sample in a study of regulatory T cells in long-lasting Graves disease. Time point reported: newly diagnosed GD, antithyroid drugs for less than 3 months. Generation of the TCR library employed RNA extracted from PBMCs. Combining iRepertoire HTBI primers with Arm-PCR of CDR3 regions, the authors built TCR beta libraries. TCRdb passed the multiplex PCR reads through MiXCR, listing each CDR3 protein once. Of 400,000 to 500,000 distinct CDR3 sequences in the sample, less than 20% were seen once. This sample also appeared in a second study, on T cells in Graves' hyperthyroidism and ophthalmopathy.

Material: peripheral blood mononuclear cells (PBMCs), obtained at new diagnosis, from a patient treated with antithyroid drugs. The receptors derive from a woman aged 18-30 years with Graves disease.

V and J are TRBV20-1 and TRBJ1-2; tentatively, D is TRBD1 (5 bases). The CDR3 is 13 amino acids. V gave up 3 bases and J gave up 2 bases, with 10 bases separating them. Germline CDR1 and CDR2: DFQATT and SNEGSKA (reference sequence). The CDR3 DNA reads as TGCAGTGCTAGTCGAGGGGAAAACTATGGCTACACCTTC. Translated, it gives CSASRGENYGYTF.

The rearrangement links TRBV20-1 to TRBJ2-7; the match to TRBD2 covers 12 bases. The CDR3 spans 14 residues. The germline V gene has CDR1 DFQATT and CDR2 SNEGSKA (reference sequence). V was pared by 1 base and J by 5 bases, with 3 bases of the junction left unmatched. CDR3 DNA: TGCAGTGCTAGAGGACTAGCGGGAGTCGACGAGCAGTACTTC. Amino acids: CSARGLAGVDEQYF.

This clonotype was detected many times. The chain combines TRBV12-3 or TRBV12-4 with TRBJ2-5; 9 nucleotides agree with TRBD2. CDR3 length: 15 amino acids. V trimming: 3 bases; J trimming: 5 bases; junction bases outside the gene matches: 7. CDR3 sequence: CASSFRREGRETQYF. DNA of the CDR3: TGTGCCAGCAGTTTCCGGCGGGAGGGGAGGGAGACCCAGTACTTC.

The chain is built from TRBV12-3 or TRBV12-4 and TRBJ2-7; D is perhaps TRBD1 or TRBD2 (7 bases each). This CDR3 is 16 amino acids long. The V and J ends lost 6 bases and 2 bases respectively, with 20 bases between them. CDR3 protein: CASSRGGRRPTYEQYF. The CDR3, as DNA: TGTGCCAGCAGCAGGGGGGGGAGAAGGCCCACCTACGAGCAGTACTTC.

This chain connects TRBV12-3 or TRBV12-4 to TRBJ1-6; TRBD1 matches 8 bases. V lost 5 bases to trimming and J lost 9 bases; unmatched junction nucleotides: 9. This CDR3 region has 15 residues. The CDR3 nucleotides are TGTGCCAGCAGTCCGGGAGAGACAGGGGTTTCACCCCTCCACTTT. Its protein is CASSPGETGVSPLHF.

Ten or more counts support this clonotype. The rearrangement uses TRBV7-2 and TRBJ2-5, with D perhaps TRBD1 (6 bases). The V gene's germline CDR1 is SGHTA and CDR2 FQGNSA. The length of the CDR3 is 13 residues. Deletions cut 5 bases from V and 0 bases from J, with 7 bases between. CDR3 residues: CASSRDNQETQYF. CDR3 DNA sequence: TGTGCCAGCAGCAGGGACAACCAAGAGACCCAGTACTTC.

This clonotype was counted ten times or more. The chain is built from TRBV28 and TRBJ2-5; D unclear. Trimming cost V 5 bases and J 5 bases, with 9 bases left between them. The CDR3 spans 12 residues. CDR1 MDHEN and CDR2 SYDVKM come from the germline V gene. CDR3 nucleotides: TGTGCCAGCAGTCAAGGGATGGAGACCCAGTACTTC. This translates into CASSQGMETQYF.

The sample holds many counts of this clonotype. J is TRBJ2-5 and V is TRBV27; 9 bases fit TRBD2. The CDR3 totals 15 residues. Trimming removed 2 bases from V and 1 base from J; junction bases left unmatched: 2. Germline lookup yields CDR1 MNHEY and CDR2 SMNVEV (reference sequence). Here the CDR3 DNA reads TGTGCCAGCAGTTTAGCGGGAGGGTCCCAAGAGACCCAGTACTTC. Translating it yields CASSLAGGSQETQYF.

This clonotype showed up just a few times. A much larger clone is a single base away; this may be a read error. This sequence joins TRBV7-2 and TRBJ2-4; TRBD2 agrees at 10 bases. With V trimmed by 5 bases and J by 9 bases, 13 bases remained unmatched. Germline CDR1 SGHTA, CDR2 FQGNSA. CDR3 size: 16 residues. The CDR3 DNA sequence: TGTGCCAGCAGCCCATGGGCTAGCGGGAGTTTCAGCATTCAGTACTTC. Its translation is CASSPWASGSFSIQYF.

In this sample, this clonotype turned up a few times. The chain recombines TRBV2 with TRBJ2-5; D is unclear. This CDR3 region has 16 residues. The germline V and J ends were trimmed by 0 bases and 5 bases, with 16 bases remaining between them. CDR1 SNHLY and CDR2 FYNNEI come from the germline V gene. CDR3 amino acids: CASSEALTAEYETQYF. The DNA of the CDR3 is TGTGCCAGCAGTGAAGCCTTGACGGCGGAGTATGAGACCCAGTACTTC.

The table lists this clonotype with many counts. The CDR3 DNA sequence: TGTGCCAGCAGTCAATCCCGCCAGCCCCAGCATTTT. Residues: CASSQSRQPQHF. The gene calls are TRBV12-3 or TRBV12-4 and TRBJ1-5; unclear D gene. Between the trimmed V and J ends, which lost 5 bases and 7 bases, there was a span of 9 bases. The CDR3 consists of 12 residues.

Concerning this clonotype itself: A far larger clone is a single base away, which makes a read error likely. This chain connects TRBV7-2 to TRBJ2-1; D is perhaps TRBD1 (6 bases). The assigned J gene may be wrong: the sequence end matches TRBJ2-7 better. CDR1 is SGHTA and CDR2 is FQGNSA in the germline V gene. The CDR3 is made up of 14 amino acids. This CDR3 reads CASSLGTAYNEQYF. In DNA form, the CDR3 reads TGTGCCAGCAGCTTAGGGACAGCCTACAATGAGCAGTACTTC.